The 17 T cell receptor beta chains reported below all come from one sample, sequenced in a study of T cell responses to AZD1222 COVID-19 vaccine. Here immunoSEQ multiplex PCR was the method, and the copy in TCRdb shows in-frame clones only, minus some. Altogether around 200,000 clones are present, approximately 91% being singletons, with the ten largest covering roughly 0.99%. The sample here was peripheral blood, taken on day 0 of AZD1222 vaccination. The receptor set was obtained from an adult in good health.

This clone has a single count. CDR3 sequence reads: CASREGTREAFF. The CDR3 nucleotides read TGCGCCAGCAGGGAGGGCACCAGGGAAGCTTTCTTT. V gene TRBV4-1 combines with J gene TRBJ1-1; D gene unclear. Germline V gene sequence: CDR1 MGHRA, CDR2 YSYEKL. V was cut by 6 bases and J by 8 bases, with 13 bases left in between. This CDR3 has 12 amino acids.

The DNA of the CDR3 is TGTGCCAGCAGCGTACGACAGAACACTGAAGCTTTCTTT. Translated: CASSVRQNTEAFF. The chain links TRBV9 to TRBJ1-1, with D unresolved. Trimming stripped 1 base from V and 1 base from J, with 5 bases between. The CDR3 totals 13 residues. Germline-derived CDR1 and CDR2 are SGDLS and YYNGEE.

The chain couples TRBV7-9 to TRBJ2-1, with TRBD2 matching 10 bases. Germline trimming cut 5 bases from V and 8 bases from J; bases unmatched to any gene: 6. Germline values: CDR1 SEHNR, CDR2 FQNEAQ (reference sequence). CDR3 length equals 14 residues. DNA of the CDR3: TGTGCCAGCAGCATCAGCGGGAGGGAGGATGAGCAGTTCTTC. It encodes CASSISGREDEQFF.

This chain uses TRBV12-3 or TRBV12-4 with TRBJ2-2; possible D gene TRBD1, 6 bases. CDR3 length: 13 amino acids. V was pared by 11 bases and J by 0 bases, with 10 bases between. CDR3 DNA sequence: TGTGCCGACGGACAGTCGAACACCGGGGAGCTGTTTTTT. Its protein product is CADGQSNTGELFF.

This clone was observed once. This chain connects TRBV6-1 to TRBJ2-3, with D unclear. CDR1 is MNHNS and CDR2 is SASEGT in the germline V gene. Trimming removed 4 bases at V and 6 bases at J, with 20 bases between. The CDR3 loop spans 16 amino acids. The CDR3 is CASSGVAGLTPDTQYF. The CDR3 bases are TGTGCCAGCAGTGGGGTGGCCGGCCTAACCCCCGATACGCAGTATTTT.

This chain joins TRBV13 and TRBJ1-1; D remains ambiguous. V lost 2 bases, J lost 2 bases, and 3 bases lay in between. The length of the CDR3 is 12 residues. Germline CDR1 reads PRHDT; CDR2 reads FYEKMQ (reference sequence). CDR3 bases: TGTGCCAGCAGCTTAACCAACACTGAAGCTTTCTTT. It codes for CASSLTNTEAFF. The full variable domain, rest sourced from reference TRBV13 and TRBJ1-1, is AAGVIQSPRHLIKEKRETATLKCYPIPRHDTVYWYQQGPGQDPQFLISFYEKMQSDKGSIPDRFSAQQFSDYHSELNMSSLELGDSALYFCASSLTNTEAFFGQGTRLTVV.

The chain uses TRBV19 and TRBJ1-4; 8 bases are shared with TRBD1. The junction had 9 bases not matched to a gene; V was cut back by 6 bases and J by 6 bases. Germline V gene data show CDR1 as LNHDA and CDR2 as SQIVND (reference sequence). The CDR3 covers 15 residues. The CDR3 DNA reads as TGTGCCAGTAGCCTAGCCAGGGGGCGCCATGAAAAACTGTTTTTT. Its translation is CASSLARGRHEKLFF.

J is TRBJ2-5 and V is TRBV20-1; D gene uncertain. The CDR3 is made up of 11 amino acids. Germline CDR1 reads DFQATT; CDR2 reads SNEGSKA (reference sequence). V lost 5 bases and J lost 4, with 8 bases in between. CDR3: CSAPNPETQYF. For the CDR3, the DNA is TGCAGTGCTCCAAACCCAGAGACCCAGTACTTC.

The chain carries TRBV27 and TRBJ2-7; possible D gene TRBD1, 6 bases. CDR3 length equals 14 residues. V was clipped by 2 bases and J by 0 bases, with 8 bases between them. Germline V gene sequence: CDR1 MNHEY, CDR2 SMNVEV (reference sequence). The chain's CDR3 is CASSLTGTSYEQYF. Here the CDR3 DNA reads TGTGCCAGCAGTTTAACAGGGACCTCCTACGAGCAGTACTTC.

This clone was observed once. This chain joins TRBV29-1 and TRBJ2-7; TRBD2 is a possible D gene (6 bases). CDR1 SQVTM and CDR2 ANQGSEA come from the germline V gene. The CDR3 is 13 amino acids. The V end lost 2 bases, the J end lost 5 bases, and 13 bases lay between the germline ends. The CDR3 loop is CSVEFRGLNEQYF. The CDR3 DNA is TGCAGCGTTGAATTCCGGGGACTTAACGAGCAGTACTTC.

This chain connects TRBV4-3 to TRBJ2-7; perhaps D is TRBD1 or TRBD2 (6 bases each). V lost 0 bases and J 5 bases, leaving 17 bases between the germline ends. The CDR3 runs 16 residues. Germline V lookup: CDR1 LGHNA, CDR2 YSLEER. The CDR3 bases are TGCGCCAGCAGCCAAGAATCGAAGGGGGGCCAGGACGAGCAGTACTTC. This gives the protein CASSQESKGGQDEQYF.

V is TRBV6-5 and J is TRBJ1-2; 7 bases align to TRBD1. This CDR3 region has 12 residues. CDR1 is MNHEY, CDR2 SVGAGI, per germline. The V and J ends lost 11 bases and 4 bases, in that order; junction bases with no gene match: 7. CDR3 bases: TGTGCCCGGAGACAGGGCGTCTATGGCTACACCTTC. Residues: CARRQGVYGYTF.

This chain uses TRBV28 with TRBJ1-2; 8 nucleotides line up with TRBD1. Trimming removed 3 bases from V and 8 bases from J; junction bases left unmatched: 5. CDR1 and CDR2 from the germline V gene are MDHEN and SYDVKM. The CDR3 is 13 amino acids. This CDR3 is CASSFGTGRGYTF. In nucleotides, the CDR3 is TGTGCCAGCAGTTTCGGGACAGGTAGAGGCTACACCTTC.

This clone occurred once. The rearrangement uses TRBV7-9 and TRBJ2-7; D gene ambiguous. This CDR3 has 16 residues. Germline CDR1 SEHNR, CDR2 FQNEAQ (reference sequence). Trimming took 5 bases from V and 6 from J, leaving 23 bases between them. CDR3 in DNA: TGTGCCAGCAGCCTCGACCCGACGAGCCGGCCGCGCGAGCAGTACTTC. Translating it yields CASSLDPTSRPREQYF.

This chain uses TRBV10-3 with TRBJ2-3; 7 bases line up with TRBD1. Germline assignment: CDR1 ENHRY and CDR2 SYGVKD. The CDR3 spans 12 residues. V lost 8 bases to trimming and J lost 5 bases; unmatched junction nucleotides: 4. The CDR3 DNA follows: TGTGCCATCGGACAGGCTTTAGATACGCAGTATTTT. This gives the protein CAIGQALDTQYF.

The CDR3 here is CASSIRPPGQGAYNEQFF. The CDR3, as DNA: TGTGCCAGTAGTATAAGGCCTCCGGGACAGGGGGCTTACAATGAGCAGTTCTTC. The chain joins TRBV19 to TRBJ2-1; 12 bases agree with TRBD1. The CDR3 length is 18 residues. V was clipped by 2 bases and J by 4 bases; unmatched bases: 9. Germline loops: CDR1 LNHDA, CDR2 SQIVND (reference sequence).

The chain is built from TRBV3-1 (or the pseudogene TRBV3-2) and TRBJ2-1; no definite D call. Germline loops: CDR1 LGHDT, CDR2 YNNKEL (reference sequence). The CDR3 has 14 amino acids. Trimming took 4 bases from V and 8 from J, leaving 15 bases between them. The DNA of the CDR3 is TGTGCCAGCAGCCGCGACCCTCGATGGTATGAGCAGTTCTTC. Translating it yields CASSRDPRWYEQFF.